This T cell receptor beta chain was observed in a study of human T cells and chemical hapten exposure. As for time point: pre-sensitization, week 0. The treatment was: therapeutic diphenylcyclopropenone sensitization with weekly scalp DPC. Individual cDNA molecules (in the library) carried attached unique molecular identifiers. Using its own MiXCR run on the RACE reads, TCRdb lists one record per CDR3 protein. The data contain 300,000 to 400,000 distinct CDR3 sequences, around 5.5% of them singletons. Germline CDR1 reads MDHEN; CDR2 reads SYDVKM. The V end was cut by 5 bases, the J end by 6 bases, with 20 bases between. This CDR3 is 15 amino acids long. Concerning this clonotype: A much larger clone lies a single base off, so this may be a read error. Because the CDR3 is missing its conserved closing phenylalanine or tryptophan, this is likely a read error.

The input for sequencing was whole blood, taken in connection with sensitization to the hapten diphenylcyclopropenone (DPC). The V gene is TRBV28, the J gene TRBJ2-7; D may correspond to TRBD1 or TRBD2 (5 bases each). This receptor was taken from a woman aged 45-60 years with alopecia areata. Some clones in this sample may be carry-over from other donors' samples. The CDR3 loop is CASSLVGRFGGEQYS. The CDR3 bases are TGTGCCAGCAGTCTCGTAGGGCGGTTTGGGGGCGAGCAGTACTCC.